The present T cell receptor beta chain was sequenced within a study of CD8 T cells in ankylosing spondylitis. Study results and limitations: Clones linked with disease were CD8+ and fairly uncommon in the peripheral blood. Existing reports had already noted some motif variants in reactive arthritis synovial fluid and blood. In ankylosing spondylitis blood, a motif of seven to nine highly homologous TCR beta variants appeared characteristic. Reports say disease-linked clones showed up significantly more in matched ankylosing spondylitis synovial fluid.

MiXCR was run by TCRdb on the 5' RACE reads, yielding one entry per CDR3 protein. The top ten clones hold about a tenth of a sample with roughly 90,000 distinct CDR3 sequences, almost 8.5% of them seen once. The germline CDR1 and CDR2 sequences are DFQATT and SNEGSKA (reference sequence). The V and J ends lost 2 bases and 9 bases respectively, with 20 bases between them. The CDR3 is 16 residues long. This clonotype has at least ten counts. Its target is not known. The receptor comes from a male donor with ankylosing spondylitis or in good health (not recorded which). The source material was blood, either unsorted or a sorted T cell fraction (not recorded which). The chain carries TRBV20-1 and TRBJ1-6; the D gene is possibly TRBD1 (5 bases). The CDR3 loop is CSARRATIGRGSPLHF. The DNA for the CDR3 is TGCAGTGCTAGACGGGCGACGATCGGGAGGGGTTCACCCCTCCACTTT.